These 18 T cell receptor beta chains share one sample of origin, sequenced in a study of blood T cell repertoires in COVID-19. TCRdb's table, derived via immunoSEQ multiplex PCR, lists solely in-frame clones and lacks some. The sample lists 200,000 to 250,000 clones; around 83% were seen once. Sequenced sample: PBMCs or T cells enriched from blood (not recorded which). The receptors here all came from a woman aged 40 to 55 who had recovered from COVID-19.

This chain joins TRBV30 and TRBJ2-3, with D maybe TRBD2 (5 bases). Deletions cut 6 bases from V and 0 bases from J, with 13 bases between. There are 14 residues in the CDR3. Germline-derived CDR1 and CDR2 are GTSNPN and SVGIG (reference sequence). CDR3 sequence: CACRTGPSTDTQYF. CDR3 sequence (DNA): TGTGCCTGTCGGACTGGCCCTAGCACAGATACGCAGTATTTT.

This clone was observed a single time. V is TRBV19 and J is TRBJ1-5; D call uncertain. The CDR3 contains 15 residues. In germline, CDR1 is LNHDA, CDR2 SQIVND (reference sequence). The V end was cut by 10 bases, the J end by 12 bases, with 28 bases between. CDR3 coding DNA: TGTGCCACAAAGCCCTCCGGGAACACGAAGCTGTTCCAGCATTTT. This gives the protein CATKPSGNTKLFQHF.

V gene TRBV6-5 combines with J gene TRBJ2-1, with D uncertain. The CDR3 has 13 residues. Germline-derived CDR1 and CDR2 are MNHEY and SVGAGI. The V end lost 8 bases, the J end lost 7 bases, and 15 bases lay between the germline ends. CDR3 residues: CASSQREFNEQFF. CDR3 nucleotide sequence: TGTGCCAGCTCGCAGCGAGAGTTTAATGAGCAGTTCTTC.

The chain combines TRBV11-2 with TRBJ2-2; TRBD2 matches at 9 bases. The CDR3 is 15 amino acids. Losses at the gene ends were 3 bases for V and 8 bases for J; bases not matched to a gene: 7. Looked up from germline, CDR1 is SGHAT and CDR2 is FQNNGV. This chain's CDR3 is CASSLAGTSSGELFF. Written as DNA, the CDR3 is TGTGCCAGCAGCTTGGCCGGGACTAGCTCTGGGGAGCTGTTTTTT.

This chain joins TRBV19 and TRBJ1-2, with 7 bases matching TRBD1. The V and J ends lost 5 bases and 8 bases, in that order; junction bases with no gene match: 11. The CDR3 loop spans 14 amino acids. Germline V gene data show CDR1 as LNHDA and CDR2 as SQIVND (reference sequence). The CDR3, as DNA: TGTGCCAGTAGTGTTGACAGGGCCGAGGGAGGCTACACCTTC. Amino acids: CASSVDRAEGGYTF.

The V call is TRBV11-3, the J call TRBJ2-2; D is unclear. Trimming stripped 5 bases from V and 3 bases from J, with 7 bases between. Germline-derived CDR1 and CDR2 are SGHNT and YENEEA. The CDR3 has 13 residues. CDR3 coding DNA: TGTGCCAGCAGCACGGTATACACCGGGGAGCTGTTTTTT. Translating gives CASSTVYTGELFF. The full variable domain, in which reference TRBV11-3 and TRBJ2-2 provide the parts outside the CDR3, is EAGVVQSPRYKIIEKKQPVAFWCNPISGHNTLYWYLQNLGQGPELLIRYENEEAVDDSQLPKDRFSAERLKGVDSTLKIQPAELGDSAVYLCASSTVYTGELFFGEGSRLTVL.

The rearrangement joins TRBV9 to TRBJ2-7, with TRBD2 identical over 10 bases. V gave up 4 bases and J gave up 3 bases; unmatched junction bases: 10. Germline CDR1 is SGDLS and CDR2 is YYNGEE. CDR3 length: 16 amino acids. The CDR3 bases are TGTGCCAGCAGCCCTCGGACTAGCGGAGACTTCTACGAGCAGTACGTC. This sequence encodes CASSPRTSGDFYEQYV.

This clone was found once. The V call is TRBV5-1, the J call TRBJ2-2; 9 nucleotides line up with TRBD2. The CDR3 is 18 residues long. Germline CDR1 is SGHRS and CDR2 is YFSETQ. Trimming removed 0 bases from V and 4 bases from J; junction bases left unmatched: 10. Written as DNA, the CDR3 is TGCGCCAGCAGCTTGGCCCTAGCGGGAACGCCGATCACCGGGGAGCTGTTTTTT. It yields the protein CASSLALAGTPITGELFF.

The V and J genes are TRBV10-3 and TRBJ1-5; D remains ambiguous. V lost 0 bases and J 0 bases, leaving 15 bases between the germline ends. This CDR3 has 18 residues. Germline CDR1 and CDR2: ENHRY and SYGVKD. CDR3 protein: CAISESIEAPYSNQPQHF. CDR3 in DNA: TGTGCCATCAGTGAGTCGATTGAGGCCCCTTATAGCAATCAGCCCCAGCATTTT.

The V and J genes are TRBV11-3 and TRBJ1-1; 9 nucleotides line up with TRBD1. Trimming removed 7 bases from V and 4 bases from J; junction bases left unmatched: 7. The CDR3 has 14 amino acids. In germline, CDR1 is SGHNT, CDR2 YENEEA. CDR3 sequence: CASNPQGASTEAFF. The CDR3 DNA reads as TGTGCCAGCAACCCACAGGGGGCCAGCACTGAAGCTTTCTTT.

This chain links TRBV4-3 with TRBJ1-2, with 9 nucleotides matching TRBD1. V shed 4 bases, J shed 8 bases, and the junction held 8 bases outside the gene matches. Germline V CDR1 and CDR2: LGHNA, YSLEER. This CDR3 is 14 amino acids long. The CDR3 region has the DNA TGCGCCAGCAGCCTCGGGACAGGGCAAGAGGGCTACACCTTC. It yields the protein CASSLGTGQEGYTF.

This clone has just one count. This chain links TRBV3-1 (or the pseudogene TRBV3-2) with TRBJ2-3; a weak D match, TRBD1 (5 bases). Germline-derived CDR1 and CDR2 are LGHDT and YNNKEL (reference sequence). The CDR3 totals 14 residues. V dropped 2 bases and J dropped 2 bases, with 8 bases sitting between them. The CDR3 spells CASSQQGYTDTQYF. The CDR3 DNA reads as TGTGCCAGCAGCCAACAGGGCTACACAGATACGCAGTATTTT.

The chain uses TRBV16 and TRBJ2-7; D is possibly TRBD1 (6 bases). This CDR3 spans 14 amino acids. V lost 3 bases and J lost 6, with 15 bases in between. Germline V gene sequence: CDR1 KGHSY, CDR2 FQNENV. Here the CDR3 DNA reads TGTGCCAGCAGCCAGGGGGTCCCAGGGGTCGAGCAGTACGTC. It encodes CASSQGVPGVEQYV.

V usage is TRBV27 and J usage is TRBJ2-4; D remains unclear. CDR3 length equals 19 residues. V shed 4 bases and J shed 5 bases, with 27 bases lying between them. Germline V gene lookup returns CDR1 MNHEY and CDR2 SMNVEV (reference sequence). The CDR3 DNA follows: TGTGCCAGCAGTTCCCGGATCCCGAAACAGAAGTTGTCGGAAAACATTCAGTACTTC. Protein product: CASSSRIPKQKLSENIQYF.

This chain links TRBV19 with TRBJ2-3; the D gene is possibly TRBD2 (6 bases). From germline, CDR1 is LNHDA and CDR2 SQIVND (reference sequence). V was trimmed by 1 base and J by 1 base, leaving 9 bases between them. The CDR3 spans 15 residues. CDR3 nucleotides: TGTGCCAGTAGTATAGGGCGGGACCGCACAGATACGCAGTATTTT. This codes for CASSIGRDRTDTQYF.

This chain uses TRBV5-1 with TRBJ2-2, with TRBD2 matching 8 bases. V trimming: 0 bases; J trimming: 7 bases; junction bases outside the gene matches: 8. The CDR3 totals 16 residues. CDR1 is SGHRS and CDR2 is YFSETQ in the germline V gene. CDR3 loop: CASSLGVKRESGELFF. The CDR3 DNA sequence: TGCGCCAGCAGCTTGGGGGTCAAGCGGGAGAGCGGGGAGCTGTTTTTT.

The CDR3 DNA reads TGTGCCATCAGTGATAGGGGCCAAGAGACCCAGTACTTC. Its protein is CAISDRGQETQYF. The V gene is TRBV10-3, the J gene TRBJ2-5; possible D gene TRBD1, 5 bases. Germline loops: CDR1 ENHRY, CDR2 SYGVKD. This CDR3 region has 13 residues. Trimming took 3 bases from V and 1 from J, leaving 6 bases between them.

V gene TRBV15 combines with J gene TRBJ1-2, with D possibly TRBD1 on 6 matching bases. Trimming pared 5 bases from V and 5 bases from J, leaving 9 bases between. This CDR3 contains 12 residues. Germline V gene sequence: CDR1 LNHNV, CDR2 YYDKDF (reference sequence). CDR3 protein: CATSSTGYGYTF. CDR3 DNA: TGTGCCACCAGCTCCACAGGGTATGGCTACACCTTC.